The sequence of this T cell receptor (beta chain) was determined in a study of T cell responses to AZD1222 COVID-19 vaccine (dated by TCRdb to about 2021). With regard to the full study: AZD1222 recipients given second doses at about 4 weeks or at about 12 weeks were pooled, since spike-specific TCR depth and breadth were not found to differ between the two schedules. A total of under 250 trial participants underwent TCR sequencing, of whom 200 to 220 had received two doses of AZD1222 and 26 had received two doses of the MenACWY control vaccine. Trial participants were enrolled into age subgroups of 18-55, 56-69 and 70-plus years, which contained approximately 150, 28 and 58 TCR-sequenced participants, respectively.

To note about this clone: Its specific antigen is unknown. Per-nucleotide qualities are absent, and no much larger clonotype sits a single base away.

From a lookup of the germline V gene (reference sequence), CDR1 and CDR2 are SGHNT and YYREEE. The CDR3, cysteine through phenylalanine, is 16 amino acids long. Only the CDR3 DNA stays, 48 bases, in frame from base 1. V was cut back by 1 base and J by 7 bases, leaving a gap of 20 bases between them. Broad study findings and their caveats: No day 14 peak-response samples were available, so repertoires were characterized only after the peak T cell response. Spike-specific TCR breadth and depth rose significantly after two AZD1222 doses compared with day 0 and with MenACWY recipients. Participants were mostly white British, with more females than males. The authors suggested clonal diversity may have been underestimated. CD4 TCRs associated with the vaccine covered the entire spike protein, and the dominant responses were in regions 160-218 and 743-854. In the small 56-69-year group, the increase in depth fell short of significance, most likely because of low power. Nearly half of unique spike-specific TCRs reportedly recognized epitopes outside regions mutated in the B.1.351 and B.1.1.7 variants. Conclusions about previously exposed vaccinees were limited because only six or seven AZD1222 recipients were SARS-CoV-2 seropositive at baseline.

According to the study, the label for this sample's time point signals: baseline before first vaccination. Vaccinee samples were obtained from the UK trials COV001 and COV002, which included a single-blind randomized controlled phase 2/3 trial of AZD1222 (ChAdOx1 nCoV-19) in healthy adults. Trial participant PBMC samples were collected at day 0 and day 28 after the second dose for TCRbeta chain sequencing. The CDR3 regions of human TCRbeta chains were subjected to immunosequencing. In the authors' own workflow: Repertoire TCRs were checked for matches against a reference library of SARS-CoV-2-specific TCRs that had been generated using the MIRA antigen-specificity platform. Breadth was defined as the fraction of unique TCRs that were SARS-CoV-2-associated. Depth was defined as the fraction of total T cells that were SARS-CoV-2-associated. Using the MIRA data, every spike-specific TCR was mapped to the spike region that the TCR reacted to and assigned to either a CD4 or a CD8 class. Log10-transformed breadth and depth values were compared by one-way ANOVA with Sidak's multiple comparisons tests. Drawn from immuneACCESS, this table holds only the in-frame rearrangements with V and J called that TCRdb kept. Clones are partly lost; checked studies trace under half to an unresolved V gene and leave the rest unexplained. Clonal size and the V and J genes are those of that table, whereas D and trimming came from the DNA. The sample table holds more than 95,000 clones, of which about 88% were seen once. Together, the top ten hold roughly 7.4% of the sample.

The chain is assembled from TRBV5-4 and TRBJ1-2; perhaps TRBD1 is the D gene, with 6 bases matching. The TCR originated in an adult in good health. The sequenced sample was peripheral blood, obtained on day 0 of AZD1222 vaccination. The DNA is TGTGCCAGCAGCTTGTCCTACAGGACAGCTGCTAGTGGCTACACCTTC. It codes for CASSLSYRTAASGYTF.